These 28 T cell receptor beta chains came from one sample sequenced in a study of sequential checkpoint blockade in melanoma. This table comes from immunoSEQ multiplex PCR, and its TCRdb copy is limited to in-frame clones, with some not included. This table has roughly 16,000 clones, roughly 70% appearing once. Regarding treatment: randomized to nivolumab then ipilimumab (arm A) or the reverse (arm B). Source: CD8+ T cells sorted from blood (inferred from file names), taken from a patient given nivolumab and ipilimumab in sequence. The receptors shown here come from a human donor with melanoma.

The chain links TRBV4-1 to TRBJ1-2; D might be TRBD1 (6 bases). V lost 4 bases to trimming and J lost 4 bases, with 16 bases between them. The CDR3 totals 15 residues. Germline V CDR1 and CDR2: MGHRA, YSYEKL. CDR3 bases: TGCGCCAGCAGCCCGAGGGGCAGGGGCAGCTATGGCTACACCTTC. Residues: CASSPRGRGSYGYTF.

This clone has more than one count but fewer than ten. The V call is TRBV14, the J call TRBJ1-2; TRBD1 matches at 9 bases. J lost 3 bases, V lost 4 bases, and 3 bases had no gene match. Germline V lookup: CDR1 SGHDN, CDR2 FVKESK. There are 14 residues in the CDR3. The CDR3 protein is CASSPGTGYYGYTF. The CDR3 nucleotides read TGTGCCAGCAGCCCGGGGACAGGGTACTATGGCTACACCTTC.

About this clone: A junction boundary mismatches the germline segment, possibly from a read error. The sample holds other DNA sequences that translate to the same CDR3. V usage is TRBV6-5 and J usage is TRBJ1-6; weak D call: TRBD1 (6 bases). There are 15 residues in the CDR3. The V gene's germline CDR1 is MNHEY and CDR2 SVGAGI. CDR3 nucleotide sequence: TGTGCCGTCACCACAGGGAGCTCCTATAATTCCCCCCTCCACTTT. This gives the protein CAVTTGSSYNSPLHF.

The J gene is TRBJ2-7, the V gene TRBV9; 8 bases line up with TRBD2. CDR3 size: 18 residues. Trimming removed 3 bases from V and 3 bases from J; junction bases left unmatched: 17. Germline CDR1 and CDR2: SGDLS and YYNGEE. The CDR3 region is CASSAGRGLVGNYYEQYF. In DNA, the CDR3 is TGTGCCAGCAGCGCGGGAAGGGGACTAGTGGGCAACTACTACGAGCAGTACTTC.

This chain links TRBV9 with TRBJ2-1; 7 bases are shared with TRBD2. Looked up from germline, CDR1 is SGDLS and CDR2 is YYNGEE. This CDR3 comprises 16 residues. V was clipped by 4 bases and J by 7 bases; unmatched bases: 14. CDR3 in amino acids: CASSTRDGLVSNEQFF. The CDR3 nucleotides are TGTGCCAGCAGCACTCGAGATGGACTAGTTTCTAATGAGCAGTTCTTC.

The CDR3 region is CSVEDLGGDNYGYTF. In nucleotides, the CDR3 is TGCAGCGTTGAAGATCTTGGGGGCGACAACTATGGCTACACCTTC. V and J are TRBV29-1 and TRBJ1-2; a weak D match, TRBD1 (6 bases). From germline, CDR1 is SQVTM and CDR2 ANQGSEA. CDR3 length: 15 residues. V shed 0 bases and J shed 2 bases, with 13 bases lying between them.

This clone showed up just a few times. The chain combines TRBV14 with TRBJ1-1; a possible D gene is TRBD1 (5 bases). The germline V and J ends were trimmed by 4 bases and 5 bases, with 14 bases remaining between them. CDR1 and CDR2 from the germline V gene are SGHDN and FVKESK. This CDR3 comprises 14 residues. The CDR3 DNA is TGTGCCAGCAGCCTCGCGGGGGGGTGGACTGAAGCTTTCTTT. Its protein product is CASSLAGGWTEAFF.

This clone was seen only a few times. J is TRBJ2-3 and V is TRBV13; 9 bases map to TRBD2. In germline, CDR1 is PRHDT, CDR2 FYEKMQ (reference sequence). Trimming cost V 4 bases and J 4 bases; bases outside gene matches: 6. The CDR3 loop spans 15 amino acids. CDR3 nucleotide sequence: TGTGCCAGCAGCTCCTCGCGGGAGGGCTCAGATACGCAGTATTTT. The encoded protein is CASSSSREGSDTQYF.

CDR3 bases: TGCGCCAGCAGCCAACCGGGATTGGGGGGCGAGCAGTACTTC. Amino acids: CASSQPGLGGEQYF. This chain connects TRBV4-1 to TRBJ2-7; possible D gene TRBD2, 6 bases. This CDR3 is 14 amino acids long. Germline-derived CDR1 and CDR2 are MGHRA and YSYEKL. V lost 2 bases and J lost 6, with 14 bases in between.

V and J are TRBV27 and TRBJ2-1; 14 bases map to TRBD2. CDR1 and CDR2 (germline): MNHEY, SMNVEV (reference sequence). The junction had 15 bases not matched to a gene; V was cut back by 5 bases and J by 6 bases. The CDR3 is 19 residues long. CDR3 DNA sequence: TGTGCCAGCAGTCCAACTTCTGGGACTAGCGGGAGATTCGCCAATGAGCAGTTCTTC. This codes for CASSPTSGTSGRFANEQFF.

The chain uses TRBV5-6 and TRBJ2-7; 9 bases line up with TRBD1. V shed 4 bases and J 3 bases; nucleotides not matched to a gene: 2. The CDR3 is 13 amino acids. The germline V gene encodes CDR1 SGHDT and CDR2 YYEEEE. The CDR3: CASSRDRDYEQYF. In nucleotides, the CDR3 is TGTGCCAGCAGCCGGGACAGGGACTACGAGCAGTACTTC.

The genes are TRBV19 and TRBJ2-1; 8 nucleotides line up with TRBD2. CDR1 is LNHDA and CDR2 is SQIVND in the germline V gene (reference sequence). This CDR3 comprises 17 residues. Trimming took 0 bases from V and 0 from J; bases not matched to a gene: 4. CDR3 amino acids: CASSIDLAGSSYNEQFF. As DNA, the CDR3 is TGTGCCAGTAGTATAGATCTAGCGGGTAGCTCCTACAATGAGCAGTTCTTC. Looking up the rest from reference TRBV19 and TRBJ2-1 gives the full variable domain: DGGITQSPKYLFRKEGQNVTLSCEQNLNHDAMYWYRQDPGQGLRLIYYSQIVNDFQKGDIAEGYSVSREKKESFPLTVTSAQKNPTAFYLCASSIDLAGSSYNEQFFGPGTRLTVL.

The V gene is TRBV7-6, the J gene TRBJ2-5, with a weak D call TRBD1 (7 bases). The V and J ends lost 1 base and 4 bases respectively, with 13 bases between them. The CDR3 is made up of 15 amino acids. Germline CDR1 and CDR2: SGHVS and FNYEAQ. CDR3 sequence reads: CASSLEGGQLETQYF. The DNA of the CDR3 is TGTGCCAGCAGCTTAGAGGGGGGACAGCTAGAGACCCAGTACTTC.

Judged by abundance, this clone is medium-sized. The chain combines TRBV27 with TRBJ1-3; D remains unclear. Germline lookup yields CDR1 MNHEY and CDR2 SMNVEV (reference sequence). CDR3 length equals 13 residues. V dropped 5 bases and J dropped 3 bases, with 8 bases sitting between them. The CDR3 protein is CASSRRLGNTIYF. DNA for the CDR3: TGTGCCAGCAGTCGCCGACTTGGAAACACCATATATTTT.

The CDR3 coding sequence is TGTGCCAGCAGTGAAACCCCTACAGGCCCCCACGAGCAGTACTTC. Translating it yields CASSETPTGPHEQYF. The chain has TRBV6-1 and TRBJ2-7, with D possibly TRBD1 on 5 matching bases. The germline V gene encodes CDR1 MNHNS and CDR2 SASEGT. V was shortened by 2 bases and J by 5 bases, with 16 bases between the two germline ends. The CDR3 runs to 15 residues.

This chain uses TRBV4-3 with TRBJ1-4, with unresolved D. V lost 0 bases and J lost 0, with 5 bases in between. Germline lookup yields CDR1 LGHNA and CDR2 YSLEER. This CDR3 is 15 amino acids long. The CDR3 reads CASSQDRATNEKLFF. Written as DNA, the CDR3 is TGCGCCAGCAGCCAAGATCGTGCAACTAATGAAAAACTGTTTTTT.

The chain joins TRBV6-6 to TRBJ1-6; the D is unclear. Trimming took off 4 bases at V and 6 bases at J, with 7 bases between the two ends. The V gene's germline CDR1 is MNHNY and CDR2 SVGAGI (reference sequence). The CDR3 is 13 amino acids. CDR3 sequence: CASSLTANSPLHF. Here the CDR3 DNA reads TGTGCCAGCAGTTTAACAGCTAATTCACCCCTCCACTTT.

This clone was recorded only once. The V gene is TRBV4-1, the J gene TRBJ2-1, with no clear D. Germline CDR1 and CDR2: MGHRA and YSYEKL. Trimming took off 0 bases at V and 0 bases at J, with 6 bases between the two ends. This CDR3 has 15 residues. CDR3 in DNA: TGCGCCAGCAGCCAAGACACCAGCTCCTACAATGAGCAGTTCTTC. Translation: CASSQDTSSYNEQFF.

This CDR3 is CASSYDIPNEQFF. The CDR3 DNA reads TGTGCCAGCAGTTACGACATTCCCAATGAGCAGTTCTTC. This chain links TRBV7-2 with TRBJ2-1, with D hard to call. Per the germline V gene, CDR1 is SGHTA and CDR2 is FQGNSA. This CDR3 is built from 13 residues. V lost 6 bases and J lost 6, with 12 bases in between.

The gene calls are TRBV10-3 and TRBJ2-7; 7 nucleotides agree with TRBD2. This CDR3 region has 16 residues. The V gene's germline CDR1 is ENHRY and CDR2 SYGVKD. J was trimmed by 7 bases and V by 6 bases; bases with no gene match: 18. The CDR3 sequence: CAIRYTSDQPLGEQYF. The CDR3 nucleotides are TGTGCCATCAGATACACTAGCGACCAACCTTTAGGGGAGCAGTACTTC.

The chain has TRBV4-1 and TRBJ2-7, with D uncertain. This CDR3 has 15 residues. Germline CDR1 reads MGHRA; CDR2 reads YSYEKL. Trimming pared 4 bases from V and 3 bases from J, leaving 16 bases between. CDR3 sequence: CASSPTPGNHYEQYF. The CDR3, as DNA: TGCGCCAGCAGCCCCACACCAGGAAACCACTACGAGCAGTACTTC.

The rearrangement joins TRBV6-5 to TRBJ2-2; no definite D call. The germline CDR1 and CDR2 sequences are MNHEY and SVGAGI. V was cut by 4 bases and J by 5 bases, with 8 bases left in between. The CDR3 spans 13 residues. This chain's CDR3 is CASSFRFTGELFF. CDR3 DNA sequence: TGTGCCAGCAGTTTCAGGTTTACCGGGGAGCTGTTTTTT.

CDR3 nucleotides: TGTGCCAGCAGCCGTCCGGACAGGGCGGCGAACACTGAAGCTTTCTTT. The encoded protein is CASSRPDRAANTEAFF. This chain links TRBV7-6 with TRBJ1-1; 8 nucleotides line up with TRBD1. Germline V lookup: CDR1 SGHVS, CDR2 FNYEAQ. The CDR3 covers 16 residues. V shed 5 bases, J shed 1 base, and the junction held 9 bases outside the gene matches.

This chain links TRBV5-6 with TRBJ2-7, with a weak D call TRBD2 (6 bases). The germline CDR1 and CDR2 sequences are SGHDT and YYEEEE. This CDR3 is 15 amino acids long. V was pared by 4 bases and J by 3 bases, with 17 bases between. The DNA of the CDR3 is TGTGCCAGCAGCCGGGACTGGGGGTCGCACTACGAGCAGTACTTC. It encodes CASSRDWGSHYEQYF. Full variable domain (outside the CDR3, taken from reference TRBV5-6 and TRBJ2-7): DAGVTQSPTHLIKTRGQQVTLRCSPKSGHDTVSWYQQALGQGPQFIFQYYEEEERQRGNFPDRFSGHQFPNYSSELNVNALLLGDSALYLCASSRDWGSHYEQYFGPGTRLTVT.

This chain connects TRBV4-3 to TRBJ2-7; 9 bases map to TRBD1. Germline V CDR1 and CDR2: LGHNA, YSLEER. The V gene end was trimmed by 1 base and the J gene end by 5 bases; junction bases not matched to a gene: 6. The CDR3 consists of 15 residues. The CDR3 nucleotides read TGCGCCAGCAGCCAAGCGGGTGACAGGGGGAACGAGCAGTACTTC. As protein: CASSQAGDRGNEQYF.

This clone was counted only a few times. This same CDR3 is encoded by further DNA sequences in the sample. The rearrangement joins TRBV9 to TRBJ2-2; 9 nucleotides match TRBD1. Germline values: CDR1 SGDLS, CDR2 YYNGEE. V gave up 2 bases and J gave up 3 bases; unmatched junction bases: 8. The CDR3 is 17 amino acids. CDR3 DNA: TGTGCCAGCAGCGTCCCCCGCCGGGACAGGGACACCGGGGAGCTGTTTTTT. Translated, it gives CASSVPRRDRDTGELFF. Full variable domain (outside the CDR3, taken from reference TRBV9 and TRBJ2-2): DSGVTQTPKHLITATGQRVTLRCSPRSGDLSVYWYQQSLDQGLQFLIQYYNGEERAKGNILERFSAQQFPDLHSELNLSSLELGDSALYFCASSVPRRDRDTGELFFGEGSRLTVL.

The chain uses TRBV27 and TRBJ2-1; 8 bases map to TRBD2. This CDR3 has 13 residues. Germline CDR1 and CDR2: MNHEY and SMNVEV (reference sequence). J gave up 8 bases and V 5 bases, and 5 bases lay outside the gene matches. The DNA of the CDR3 is TGTGCCAGCAGTCCGGGACTAGTTGATGAGCAGTTCTTC. It encodes CASSPGLVDEQFF.

The rearrangement uses TRBV11-3 and TRBJ2-7; 7 bases are a match to TRBD2. The CDR3 totals 12 residues. The V segment lost 5 bases and the J segment 7 bases; nucleotides outside the gene matches: 5. CDR1 SGHNT and CDR2 YENEEA come from the germline V gene. The CDR3 DNA sequence: TGTGCCAGCAGCCTCCCCGGGGGGGAGCAGTACTTC. It encodes CASSLPGGEQYF.